One sample yielded the 6 T cell receptor beta chains listed below, sequenced in a study of shared clonotypes between healthy human individuals. Data came from immunoSEQ multiplex PCR; TCRdb stores just in-frame clones and leaves some out. The sample lists about 2.4 million clones, under 95% occurring once. Source material: naive CD4+ T cells from PBMCs. As to subset: CD45RA+ positively selected. These TCRs come from a man aged 18 to 35 in good health. Some clones in this sample may be carry-over from other donors' samples.

This clone was picked up a small number of times. The chain has TRBV18 and TRBJ1-2; 7 positions match TRBD1. The junction had 5 bases not matched to a gene; V was cut back by 3 bases and J by 4 bases. This CDR3 region has 14 residues. Germline assignment: CDR1 KGHSH and CDR2 LQKENI. CDR3 sequence reads: CASSPDRDAYGYTF. CDR3 DNA: TGTGCCAGCTCACCCGACAGGGACGCCTATGGCTACACCTTC.

The chain carries TRBV25-1 and TRBJ1-1, with D maybe TRBD1 (6 bases). V was cut by 8 bases and J by 6 bases, with 16 bases left in between. Germline lookup yields CDR1 MGHDK and CDR2 SYGVNS. The CDR3 totals 13 residues. In DNA, the CDR3 is TGTGCCAGCGTCCCCCACAGGGACTCTGAAGCTTTCTTT. Protein sequence: CASVPHRDSEAFF.

Concerning this clone itself: Other nucleotide sequences from this sample produce the same CDR3. J is TRBJ2-5 and V is TRBV12-5; D gene unclear. V was shortened by 7 bases and J by 5 bases, with 8 bases between the two germline ends. From germline, CDR1 is LGHNT and CDR2 FRNRAP. The CDR3 has 11 residues. CDR3 bases: TGTGCTAGTGCCTCGGGCGAGACCCAGTACTTC. Amino acid sequence: CASASGETQYF. The full variable domain, rest sourced from reference TRBV12-5 and TRBJ2-5, is DARVTQTPRHKVTEMGQEVTMRCQPILGHNTVFWYRQTMMQGLELLAYFRNRAPLDDSGMPKDRFSAEMPDATLATLKIQPSEPRDSAVYFCASASGETQYFGPGTRLLVL.

CDR3 sequence reads: CASSLDGSGSDEQYF. The CDR3 DNA is TGTGCCAGCAGCTTAGATGGCTCGGGGTCCGACGAGCAGTACTTC. V is TRBV11-2 and J is TRBJ2-7; tentatively, D is TRBD2 (5 bases). Deletions cut 0 bases from V and 5 bases from J, with 14 bases between. CDR3 size: 15 residues. Per the germline V gene, CDR1 is SGHAT and CDR2 is FQNNGV.

The V call is TRBV13, the J call TRBJ2-2; 10 bases match TRBD1. V dropped 5 bases and J dropped 7; count of bases not matched to a gene: 10. Germline V gene lookup returns CDR1 PRHDT and CDR2 FYEKMQ (reference sequence). This CDR3 contains 16 residues. The CDR3 nucleotides read TGTGCCAGCAGCCCCTTGACAGGGGGCTTGATCGGGGAGCTGTTTTTT. This encodes CASSPLTGGLIGELFF.

This rearrangement joins TRBV5-1 to TRBJ2-1; D is possibly TRBD2 (6 bases). Germline lookup yields CDR1 SGHRS and CDR2 YFSETQ. The CDR3 runs 17 residues. V was clipped by 2 bases and J by 0 bases, with 15 bases between them. As DNA, the CDR3 is TGCGCCAGCAGCTTCCCCTCCGCGGGGAGCTCCTACAATGAGCAGTTCTTC. As protein: CASSFPSAGSSYNEQFF.